One TCR beta chain is described in this entry. The antigen is unknown. Sequencing ends 3 residues short of the CDR3 end; the germline J gene provides the rest. All donors had a single incident cervical HPV16 infection, not prevalent. Clones were sequenced by immunoSEQ multiplex PCR, and TCRdb holds only the in-frame ones, with some missing. The sample spans nearly 35,000 clones; the ten largest clones claim around 1.6%. The CDR3 loop spans 14 amino acids. Germline V gene data show CDR1 as ENHRY and CDR2 as SYGVKD. With V trimmed by 4 bases and J by 6 bases, 8 bases remained unmatched. The sample comes from a study of T cells in women clearing cervical HPV infection. Study-wide findings and caveats: Timing of associations relative to infection is unclear; T-cell subsets were not isolated.

The TCR comes from a woman between 18 and 70 years old with a cervical HPV16 infection that either progressed to CIN3+ or cleared (not recorded which). The sequenced material came from blood buffy coat. J is TRBJ1-1 and V is TRBV10-3; TRBD1 matches at 7 bases. CDR3 bases read: TGTGCCATCAGTGCAGACAGGGATGCGGCTGAA. It is translated as CAISADRDAAE. The whole CDR3 region reads CAISADRDAAEAFF.